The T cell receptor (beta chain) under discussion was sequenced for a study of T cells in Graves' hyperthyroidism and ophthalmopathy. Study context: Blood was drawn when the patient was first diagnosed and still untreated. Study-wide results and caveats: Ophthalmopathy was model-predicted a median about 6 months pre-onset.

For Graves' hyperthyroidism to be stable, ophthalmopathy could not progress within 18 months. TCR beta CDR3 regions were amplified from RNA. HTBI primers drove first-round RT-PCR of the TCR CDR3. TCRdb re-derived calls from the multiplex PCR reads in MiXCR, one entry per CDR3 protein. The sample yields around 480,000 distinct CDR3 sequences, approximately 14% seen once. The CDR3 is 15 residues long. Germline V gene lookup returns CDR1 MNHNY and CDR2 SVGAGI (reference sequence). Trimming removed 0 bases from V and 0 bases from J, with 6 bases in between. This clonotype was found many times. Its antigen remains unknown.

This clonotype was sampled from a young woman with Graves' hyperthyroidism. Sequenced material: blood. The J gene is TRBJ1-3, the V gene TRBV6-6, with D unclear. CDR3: CASSYSPSSGNTIYF. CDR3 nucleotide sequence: TGTGCCAGCAGTTACTCACCCAGCTCTGGAAACACCATATATTTT.